These 27 T cell receptor gamma chains were all obtained from the same sample, sequenced in a study of gamma-delta chains in newborns, infants, children. TCRdb fed the reads to CATT. Of 1,300 or so gamma-chain clones in the sample, 66% were seen once. Source material: blood. Receptors were obtained from a child who was a newborn, infant or young child, either healthy, febrile or measles-vaccinated (not recorded which).

Regarding this clone: No DNA is shown, since the ends of the CDR3 on it are uncertain; the CDR3 is the one TCRdb lists. The V gene is TRGV8; the J gene was not called. Germline V gives CDR1 VENAVY, CDR2 YDSYNSRV. The CDR3 has 33 residues if both end residues are counted. The CDR3 is CATWDSQAMTREISLAVEQHLLSQVSIGRIQHF.

This clone was seen a single time. The CDR3 DNA reads as TGTGCCACCTGGGACGGGCGGAATTATAAGAAACTCTTT. It translates to CATWDGRNYKKLF. This chain connects TRGV2 to TRGJ1 or TRGJ2. Germline matching of the DNA provided the J gene here, since TCRdb leaves it blank. Germline CDR1 reads EGSNGY; CDR2 reads YDSYNSKV. The CDR3 loop spans 13 amino acids. V was pared by 0 bases and J by 5 bases, with 4 bases of the junction left unmatched.

On this clone itself: This specimen includes other DNA sequences encoding the same CDR3. The CDR3 is CALWEVTMGKKIKVF. CDR3 nucleotide sequence: TGTGCCTTGTGGGAGGTGACTATGGGCAAAAAAATCAAGGTATTT. The chain is built from TRGV9 and TRGJP. TCRdb records no J gene; here it was assigned by comparing the DNA to germline. The CDR3 is made up of 15 amino acids. After removal of 0 bases from V and 11 bases from J, the junction contained 4 bases not matched to a gene. Germline V gene lookup returns CDR1 GITISATS and CDR2 ISYDGTV (reference sequence).

As regards this clone: This likely reflects a read error, since a far larger clone is one base away. Other DNA sequences in this sample translate to the same CDR3. This sequence joins TRGV9 and TRGJP. The J gene comes from matching the DNA to germline here; TCRdb lacks it. Germline V gene sequence: CDR1 GITISATS, CDR2 ISYDGTV (reference sequence). V was clipped by 4 bases and J by 5 bases; unmatched bases: 2. This CDR3 has 15 residues. The CDR3 DNA is TGTGCCTTGTGGGATGAAGAGTTGGGCAAAAAAATCAAGGTATTT. Encoded protein: CALWDEELGKKIKVF.

The chain joins TRGV9 to TRGJP. In the absence of a J gene in TCRdb, the DNA was matched to germline to assign it here. The J segment lost 4 bases and the V segment lost 3 bases, leaving 6 bases of the junction unmatched. Germline V gene data show CDR1 as GITISATS and CDR2 as ISYDGTV (reference sequence). The CDR3 spans 17 residues. CDR3 coding DNA: TGTGCCTTGTGGGAGACCTCTCAAGAGTTGGGCAAAAAAATCAAGGTATTT. Amino acid sequence: CALWETSQELGKKIKVF.

The genes are TRGV9 and TRGJP. TCRdb gives no J gene; it was assigned here by matching the DNA to germline. V lost 5 bases, J lost 11 bases, and 12 bases stayed unmatched. This CDR3 is 16 amino acids long. Looked up from germline, CDR1 is GITISATS and CDR2 is ISYDGTV (reference sequence). CDR3 in amino acids: CALWVSGRMGKKIKVF. The CDR3 region has the DNA TGTGCCTTGTGGGTGAGTGGGAGGATGGGCAAAAAAATCAAGGTATTT.

J is TRGJ1 or TRGJ2 and V is TRGV9. TCRdb gives no J gene; it was assigned here by matching the DNA to germline. The CDR3 runs to 11 residues. V shed 1 base, J shed 11 bases, and the junction held 5 bases outside the gene matches. Germline V gene data show CDR1 as GITISATS and CDR2 as ISYDGTV (reference sequence). The CDR3 loop is CALWEVGEKLF. The CDR3 coding sequence is TGTGCCTTGTGGGAGGTCGGCGAGAAACTCTTT.

The chain uses TRGV9 and TRGJP. No J segment appears in TCRdb, so it was assigned here by matching the sequence to germline. Trimming at V came to 2 bases and at J to 9 bases, leaving 7 bases not matched to a gene. The V gene's germline CDR1 is GITISATS and CDR2 ISYDGTV (reference sequence). The CDR3 is 16 amino acids. CDR3 bases: TGTGCCTTGTGGGAGGGAGGTCGGTTGGGCAAAAAAATCAAGGTATTT. Protein: CALWEGGRLGKKIKVF.

This clone counts as large. Other DNA sequences within the sample encode an identical CDR3. The chain uses TRGV9 and TRGJP. Here the J gene came from matching the DNA to germline, since TCRdb omits it. Germline lookup yields CDR1 GITISATS and CDR2 ISYDGTV (reference sequence). Trimming at V came to 2 bases and at J to 4 bases, leaving 2 bases not matched to a gene. This CDR3 is built from 16 residues. CDR3: CALWEAQELGKKIKVF. In DNA, the CDR3 is TGTGCCTTGTGGGAGGCTCAAGAGTTGGGCAAAAAAATCAAGGTATTT.

Remarks on this clone: This may come from a read error, since a much larger clone is one base off. Different DNA sequences within this sample yield the same CDR3. The CDR3 DNA reads as TGTGCCTTGTGGGAGGGAGAGTTGGGCAAAAAAATCAAGGTATTT. Its protein product is CALWEGELGKKIKVF. The chain employs TRGV9 and TRGJP. Germline matching of the DNA provided the J gene here, since TCRdb leaves it blank. CDR3 length equals 15 residues. The V segment lost 2 bases and the J segment 6 bases; nucleotides outside the gene matches: 1. Germline lookup yields CDR1 GITISATS and CDR2 ISYDGTV (reference sequence).

This clone is a singleton in its sample. V is TRGV9 and J is TRGJP. TCRdb supplies no J gene; here it was assigned by aligning the nucleotide sequence to germline. Unmatched junction bases numbered 6, after V lost 0 bases and J lost 7 bases. The CDR3 loop spans 17 amino acids. CDR1 is GITISATS and CDR2 is ISYDGTV in the germline V gene (reference sequence). The CDR3 DNA sequence: TGTGCCTTGTGGGAGGTGCGGCCGGAGTTGGGCAAAAAAATCAAGGTATTT. Its translation: CALWEVRPELGKKIKVF.

This clone showed up just once. The sample contains more than one DNA sequence encoding this CDR3. The CDR3 region is CALWEVMQELGKKIKVF. The CDR3 nucleotides read TGTGCCTTGTGGGAGGTAATGCAAGAGTTGGGCAAAAAAATAAAGGTATTT. Here the V gene is TRGV9, but the J gene went uncalled. The CDR3 length is 17 residues. Germline-derived CDR1 and CDR2 are GITISATS and ISYDGTV (reference sequence).

The chain carries TRGV9 and TRGJP. The J gene is not listed in TCRdb, so it was assigned here from a DNA match to germline. Looked up from germline, CDR1 is GITISATS and CDR2 is ISYDGTV (reference sequence). The CDR3 consists of 14 residues. Trimming took 6 bases from V and 6 from J; bases not matched to a gene: 2. CDR3 loop: CALWSELGKKIKVF. For the CDR3, the DNA is TGTGCCTTGTGGTCAGAGTTGGGCAAAAAAATCAAGGTATTT.

In its sample, this clone was seen a few times. Different DNA sequences within this sample yield the same CDR3. The CDR3 DNA reads as TGTGCCTTGTGGGAGGTGCATTATAAGAAACTCTTT. It codes for CALWEVHYKKLF. This chain links TRGV9 with TRGJ1 or TRGJ2. Assignment of the J gene here rests on matching the DNA to germline, because TCRdb gives none. J lost 5 bases, V lost 0 bases, and 1 base had no gene match. The V gene's germline CDR1 is GITISATS and CDR2 ISYDGTV (reference sequence). The CDR3 has 12 amino acids.

This clone is labeled large. This specimen includes other DNA sequences encoding the same CDR3. The genes are TRGV9 and TRGJP. Here the J gene came from matching the DNA to germline, since TCRdb omits it. The CDR3 runs 16 residues. V trimming: 2 bases; J trimming: 4 bases; junction bases outside the gene matches: 2. CDR1 and CDR2 (germline): GITISATS, ISYDGTV (reference sequence). CDR3 region: CALWEEQELGKKIKVF. The CDR3 DNA is TGTGCCTTGTGGGAGGAACAAGAGTTGGGCAAAAAAATCAAGGTATTT.

This chain links TRGV3 with TRGJ1 or TRGJ2. Here the J gene came from matching the DNA to germline, since TCRdb omits it. Germline values: CDR1 VTNTFY, CDR2 YDVSTARD (reference sequence). The V segment lost 0 bases and the J segment 10 bases; nucleotides outside the gene matches: 6. This CDR3 spans 12 amino acids. The CDR3 sequence: CATWDRLGKKLF. For the CDR3, the DNA is TGTGCCACCTGGGACAGGTTGGGGAAGAAACTCTTT.

This chain uses TRGV9 with TRGJP. The J gene was not available in TCRdb and was assigned here by matching the DNA to germline segments. Germline CDR1 and CDR2: GITISATS and ISYDGTV (reference sequence). The CDR3 sequence is 17 residues long. Germline trimming cut 4 bases from V and 4 bases from J; bases unmatched to any gene: 7. The CDR3 DNA reads TGTGCCTTGTGGGATAGGGACCAAGAGTTGGGCAAAAAAATCAAGGTATTT. Protein: CALWDRDQELGKKIKVF.

The rearrangement joins TRGV9 to TRGJ1 or TRGJ2. The J gene is not listed in TCRdb, so it was assigned here from a DNA match to germline. Trimming at V came to 1 base and at J to 3 bases, leaving 6 bases not matched to a gene. Germline-derived CDR1 and CDR2 are GITISATS and ISYDGTV (reference sequence). This CDR3 is built from 14 residues. CDR3 nucleotide sequence: TGTGCCTTGTGGGAGGTCCAAGGTTATTATAAGAAACTCTTT. Translation: CALWEVQGYYKKLF.

This clone was found a few times. CDR3 loop: CALWSYHTQELGKKIKVF. For the CDR3, the DNA is TGTGCCTTGTGGTCCTACCACACTCAAGAGTTGGGCAAAAAAATCAAGGTATTT. The rearrangement uses TRGV9 and TRGJP. Because TCRdb records no J gene, it was assigned here through a match of the DNA to germline. This CDR3 comprises 18 residues. Per the germline V gene, CDR1 is GITISATS and CDR2 is ISYDGTV (reference sequence). Losses at the gene ends were 6 bases for V and 4 bases for J; bases not matched to a gene: 12.

The V gene lacks a call, and TRGJP2 is the J gene. This CDR3 spans 12 amino acids. The CDR3 is CATWVSDLIKTF. The CDR3 DNA reads as TGTGCCACCTGGGTTAGTGATTTGATCAAGACGTTT.

The chain employs TRGV9 and TRGJ1 or TRGJ2. TCRdb is silent on the J gene; assignment here came from matching the DNA to germline. This CDR3 has 11 residues. Looked up from germline, CDR1 is GITISATS and CDR2 is ISYDGTV (reference sequence). V dropped 0 bases and J dropped 12; count of bases not matched to a gene: 5. The CDR3 DNA reads TGTGCCTTGTGGGAGGTGTTTGGGAAACTCTTT. Amino acid sequence: CALWEVFGKLF.

This CDR3 is CALWEVGRELGKKIKVF. The CDR3 DNA follows: TGTGCCTTGTGGGAGGTCGGACGGGAGTTGGGCAAAAAAATCAAGGTATTT. The chain employs TRGV9 and TRGJP. TCRdb gives no J gene; it was assigned here by matching the DNA to germline. Germline-derived CDR1 and CDR2 are GITISATS and ISYDGTV (reference sequence). The CDR3 loop spans 17 amino acids. Trimming at V came to 1 base and at J to 7 bases, leaving 7 bases not matched to a gene.

The rearrangement links TRGV9 to TRGJ1 or TRGJ2. The J gene is absent in TCRdb and was assigned here via DNA matching to germline. The germline V gene encodes CDR1 GITISATS and CDR2 ISYDGTV (reference sequence). This CDR3 spans 13 amino acids. Trimming took 0 bases from V and 9 from J; bases not matched to a gene: 8. The CDR3: CALWEVQYPKKLF. In DNA, the CDR3 is TGTGCCTTGTGGGAGGTGCAATATCCTAAGAAACTCTTT.

The chain is built from TRGV9 and TRGJ1 or TRGJ2. TCRdb carries no J gene annotation; the J gene was assigned here by matching the DNA with germline. This CDR3 contains 11 residues. Germline V gene sequence: CDR1 GITISATS, CDR2 ISYDGTV (reference sequence). Trimming removed 8 bases from V and 2 bases from J; junction bases left unmatched: 3. CDR3: CALYDYYKKLF. In nucleotides, the CDR3 is TGTGCCTTGTATGATTATTATAAGAAACTCTTT.

The chain is built from TRGV9 and TRGJP. Because TCRdb records no J gene, it was assigned here through a match of the DNA to germline. Germline values: CDR1 GITISATS, CDR2 ISYDGTV (reference sequence). V shed 2 bases and J 9 bases; nucleotides not matched to a gene: 10. The CDR3 is made up of 17 amino acids. The CDR3 bases are TGTGCCTTGTGGGAGGCCTCCCCGGGGTTGGGCAAAAAAATCAAGGTATTT. It yields the protein CALWEASPGLGKKIKVF.

This clone was found a few times. Other DNA sequences within the sample encode an identical CDR3. The rearrangement links TRGV9 to TRGJP. TCRdb supplies no J gene; here it was assigned by aligning the nucleotide sequence to germline. The V segment lost 4 bases and the J segment 4 bases; nucleotides outside the gene matches: 4. The germline V gene has CDR1 GITISATS and CDR2 ISYDGTV (reference sequence). The CDR3 is 16 residues long. The CDR3 here is CALWDYQELGKKIKVF. In DNA form, the CDR3 reads TGTGCCTTGTGGGATTACCAAGAGTTGGGCAAAAAAATCAAGGTATTT.

This clone ranks as large (0.1 to 1%). The same CDR3 is also encoded by other DNA sequences in this sample. The V call is TRGV9, the J call TRGJP. TCRdb lists no J gene, so it was determined here by aligning the DNA to germline. Germline-derived CDR1 and CDR2 are GITISATS and ISYDGTV (reference sequence). This CDR3 comprises 15 residues. After removal of 1 base from V and 6 bases from J, the junction contained 0 bases not matched to a gene. CDR3: CALWEVELGKKIKVF. The CDR3 DNA reads as TGTGCCTTGTGGGAGGTAGAGTTGGGCAAAAAAATCAAGGTATTT.